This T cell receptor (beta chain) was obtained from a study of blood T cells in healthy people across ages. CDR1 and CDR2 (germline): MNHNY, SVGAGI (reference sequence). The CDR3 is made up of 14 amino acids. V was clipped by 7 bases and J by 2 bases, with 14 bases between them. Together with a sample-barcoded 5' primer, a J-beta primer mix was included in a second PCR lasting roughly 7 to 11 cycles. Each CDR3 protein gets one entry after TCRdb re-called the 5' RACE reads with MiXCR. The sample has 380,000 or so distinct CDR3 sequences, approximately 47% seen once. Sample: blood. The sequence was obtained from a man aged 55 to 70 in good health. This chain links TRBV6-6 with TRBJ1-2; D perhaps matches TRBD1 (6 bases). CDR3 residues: CASNNHGQNYGYTF. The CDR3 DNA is TGTGCCAGCAATAACCACGGACAGAACTATGGCTACACCTTC.